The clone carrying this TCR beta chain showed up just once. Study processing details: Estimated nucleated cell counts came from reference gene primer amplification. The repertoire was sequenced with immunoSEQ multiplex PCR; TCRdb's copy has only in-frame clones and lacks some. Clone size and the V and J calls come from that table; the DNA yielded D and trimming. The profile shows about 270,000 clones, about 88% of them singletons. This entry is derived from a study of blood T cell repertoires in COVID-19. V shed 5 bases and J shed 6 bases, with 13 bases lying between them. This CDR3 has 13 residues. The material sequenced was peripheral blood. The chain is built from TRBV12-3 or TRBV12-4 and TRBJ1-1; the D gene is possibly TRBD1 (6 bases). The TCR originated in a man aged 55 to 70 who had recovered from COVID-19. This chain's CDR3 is CASSILQGSEAFF. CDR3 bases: TGTGCCAGCAGTATACTACAGGGTTCTGAAGCTTTCTTT.